The present T cell receptor beta chain was sequenced within a study of post-analysis software for immune sequencing data. General study findings and limits: When patients were compared with controls, a handful of TRBV segments were more frequent, TRBV5-6, TRBV5-1 and TRBV20-1 among them.

Prepared TCR beta cDNA libraries contained unique molecular identifiers. The authors obtained roughly 0.5 million cDNA molecules from around 1 to 9.1 million T cells. Using its own MiXCR run on the PCR reads, TCRdb lists one record per CDR3 protein. The table includes hundreds of thousands of distinct CDR3 sequences, approximately 34% detected once. This clonotype was recorded once. Its specificity is unknown. A read error is possible here, since a much larger clone lies one base away. The CDR3 is 15 amino acids. J lost 9 bases, V lost 4 bases, and 10 bases had no gene match. From germline, CDR1 is LGHNA and CDR2 YNFKEQ.

The origin of this receptor is a girl under 18 with multiple sclerosis. Sequences were obtained from blood. This sequence joins TRBV4-2 and TRBJ2-1; 9 bases fit TRBD1. The CDR3 sequence is CASSPPGQGRSEQFF. Written as DNA, the CDR3 is TGTGCCAGCAGCCCTCCGGGACAGGGTAGGAGTGAGCAGTTCTTC.